Below, 28 T cell receptor beta chains from the same sample are listed, as sequenced in a study of blood T cell repertoires in COVID-19. Libraries were prepared by immunoSEQ multiplex PCR; TCRdb keeps only in-frame clonotypes and omits some of them. The data show approximately 250,000 clones, roughly 80% seen once. The sample comprised peripheral blood. The receptors come from a man aged 60-69 years who had recovered from COVID-19.

The V and J genes are TRBV2 and TRBJ2-2, with a possible D match to TRBD1 (6 bases). Looked up from germline, CDR1 is SNHLY and CDR2 is FYNNEI. This CDR3 has 17 amino acids. Between the trimmed V and J ends, which lost 6 bases and 0 bases, there was a span of 17 bases. The DNA for the CDR3 is TGTGCCAGCAGCCGCTTCGGAGACAGGACGAACACCGGGGAGCTGTTTTTT. Amino acid sequence: CASSRFGDRTNTGELFF.

The CDR3 region has the DNA TGTGCCAGTAGTAAAACGGGAGGGCCGAATGAGCAGTTCTTC. It yields the protein CASSKTGGPNEQFF. J is TRBJ2-1 and V is TRBV19, with 8 bases that match TRBD2. Trimming removed 4 bases from V and 7 bases from J; junction bases left unmatched: 6. CDR1 is LNHDA, CDR2 SQIVND, per germline (reference sequence). This CDR3 is built from 14 residues.

V gene TRBV5-4 combines with J gene TRBJ2-1, with 8 positions matching TRBD1. V trimming: 4 bases; J trimming: 6 bases; junction bases outside the gene matches: 3. The length of the CDR3 is 13 residues. From germline, CDR1 is SGHNT and CDR2 YYREEE (reference sequence). The CDR3 here is CASSLGQGNEQFF. The CDR3, as DNA: TGTGCCAGCAGCCTAGGACAGGGCAATGAGCAGTTCTTC.

The chain uses TRBV6-1 and TRBJ2-7, with TRBD1 matching 7 bases. The CDR3 sequence is 14 residues long. Trimming cost V 3 bases and J 7 bases; bases outside gene matches: 9. Germline V gene data show CDR1 as MNHNS and CDR2 as SASEGT. CDR3 in amino acids: CASSEGDRAEEQYF. CDR3 nucleotides: TGTGCCAGCAGTGAGGGAGACAGGGCTGAGGAGCAGTACTTC.

The gene calls are TRBV10-1 and TRBJ1-1; D ambiguous. The CDR3 extends over 13 amino acids. V lost 6 bases to trimming and J lost 1 base, with 9 bases between them. Germline V gene data show CDR1 as WNHNN and CDR2 as SYGVQD (reference sequence). This chain's CDR3 is CASRRGANTEAFF. Here the CDR3 DNA reads TGCGCCAGCAGACGGGGAGCGAACACTGAAGCTTTCTTT.

This clone occurred a few times. The sample carries other DNA sequences with the same CDR3. This chain joins TRBV19 and TRBJ2-1, with D possibly matching TRBD2 (6 bases). The V end was cut by 6 bases, the J end by 4 bases, with 10 bases between. The length of the CDR3 is 13 residues. The germline V gene encodes CDR1 LNHDA and CDR2 SQIVND (reference sequence). Here the CDR3 reads CASSGGLYNEQFF. The DNA for the CDR3 is TGTGCCAGTAGCGGCGGACTATACAATGAGCAGTTCTTC.

The CDR3 spells CASSSGDVGTRGYGYTF. The CDR3 DNA is TGTGCCAGCAGTTCGGGCGACGTAGGCACGAGGGGGTATGGCTACACCTTC. V gene TRBV27 combines with J gene TRBJ1-2, with a tentative D call TRBD1 (6 bases). CDR3 length equals 17 residues. V lost 4 bases and J 5 bases, leaving 23 bases between the germline ends. Germline CDR1 is MNHEY and CDR2 is SMNVEV (reference sequence).

This clone was counted a single time. V is TRBV6-5 and J is TRBJ2-3; D is possibly TRBD2 (6 bases). V lost 2 bases and J 0 bases, leaving 12 bases between the germline ends. Per germline, CDR1 MNHEY and CDR2 SVGAGI. The CDR3 is made up of 16 amino acids. The DNA for the CDR3 is TGTGCCAGCAGTTACCCTCGGGGGTCTAGCACAGATACGCAGTATTTT. Translated, it gives CASSYPRGSSTDTQYF.

This chain uses TRBV12-3 or TRBV12-4 with TRBJ1-4; D is undetermined. V gave up 2 bases and J gave up 6 bases, with 7 bases separating them. This CDR3 has 13 residues. This CDR3 reads CASSLYEDEKLFF. The CDR3 region has the DNA TGTGCCAGCAGTTTATACGAGGATGAAAAACTGTTTTTT.

The chain uses TRBV18 and TRBJ1-6; 8 positions agree with TRBD1. Unmatched junction bases numbered 6, after V lost 3 bases and J lost 5 bases. Germline V gene lookup returns CDR1 KGHSH and CDR2 LQKENI. The CDR3 is made up of 16 amino acids. The CDR3 nucleotides are TGTGCCAGCTCACCCTTTTCGGACAGGGATAATTCACCCCTCCACTTT. This sequence encodes CASSPFSDRDNSPLHF.

The gene calls are TRBV30 and TRBJ2-7; no reliable D call. Between the trimmed V and J ends, which lost 2 bases and 4 bases, there was a span of 12 bases. This CDR3 comprises 13 residues. Germline V gene sequence: CDR1 GTSNPN, CDR2 SVGIG (reference sequence). CDR3 amino acids: CAWSNTEKYEQYF. In DNA, the CDR3 is TGTGCCTGGAGTAACACAGAGAAATACGAGCAGTACTTC.

This chain connects TRBV19 to TRBJ1-2; the match to TRBD1 covers 7 bases. CDR3 length equals 14 residues. The V gene end was trimmed by 7 bases and the J gene end by 5 bases; junction bases not matched to a gene: 10. Per germline, CDR1 LNHDA and CDR2 SQIVND (reference sequence). CDR3 DNA: TGTGCCAGTACGAAGCAGGGGGTAGATTATGGCTACACCTTC. Protein product: CASTKQGVDYGYTF. Complete variable domain (other parts from reference TRBV19 and TRBJ1-2): DGGITQSPKYLFRKEGQNVTLSCEQNLNHDAMYWYRQDPGQGLRLIYYSQIVNDFQKGDIAEGYSVSREKKESFPLTVTSAQKNPTAFYLCASTKQGVDYGYTFGSGTRLTVV.

V usage is TRBV18 and J usage is TRBJ1-3; the D is unclear. CDR1 KGHSH and CDR2 LQKENI come from the germline V gene. The V end lost 0 bases, the J end lost 0 bases, and 12 bases lay between the germline ends. This CDR3 comprises 17 residues. The CDR3 reads CASSPPALVFSGNTIYF. The CDR3 nucleotides are TGTGCCAGCTCACCACCCGCTTTAGTCTTCTCTGGAAACACCATATATTTT.

This rearrangement joins TRBV12-3 or TRBV12-4 to TRBJ2-5; the match to TRBD2 covers 7 bases. V was clipped by 6 bases and J by 5 bases; unmatched bases: 6. The CDR3 covers 13 residues. CDR3 amino acids: CASSHLRGETQYF. The DNA of the CDR3 is TGTGCCAGCAGCCACCTGCGGGGGGAGACCCAGTACTTC.

This clone has only one observation. The chain is built from TRBV3-1 (or the pseudogene TRBV3-2) and TRBJ2-1; weak D call: TRBD2 (6 bases). The ends were cut back, 1 base at V and 5 bases at J, with 18 bases in the middle. The germline V gene has CDR1 LGHDT and CDR2 YNNKEL (reference sequence). The CDR3 is 17 residues long. The CDR3 DNA follows: TGTGCCAGCAGCCAAGCCGTGTGGGGGGTGGAGAACAATGAGCAGTTCTTC. It encodes CASSQAVWGVENNEQFF.

The genes are TRBV30 and TRBJ2-1; TRBD2 matches 7 bases. V lost 3 bases and J lost 5; bases outside the gene matches: 7. The CDR3 length is 14 residues. Germline V gene lookup returns CDR1 GTSNPN and CDR2 SVGIG (reference sequence). The CDR3 loop reads CAWSAKRDHNEQFF. In DNA form, the CDR3 reads TGTGCCTGGAGCGCAAAGCGGGATCACAATGAGCAGTTCTTC.

Here the CDR3 DNA reads TGTGCCAGCTCACCACCGGAGGTCAGGGGGCTGGTCAAAAACATTCAGTACTTC. Translated, it gives CASSPPEVRGLVKNIQYF. The chain uses TRBV18 and TRBJ2-4, with 8 bases that match TRBD1. Unmatched junction bases numbered 10, after V lost 0 bases and J lost 3 bases. The CDR3 has 18 residues. Germline-derived CDR1 and CDR2 are KGHSH and LQKENI.

The chain joins TRBV7-3 to TRBJ2-1; TRBD2 matches 8 bases. CDR3 length: 15 amino acids. J was trimmed by 8 bases and V by 5 bases; bases with no gene match: 11. Germline V gives CDR1 SGHTA, CDR2 FQGTGA. The CDR3 here is CASSQGGTSHDEQFF. In DNA form, the CDR3 reads TGTGCCAGCAGCCAGGGAGGGACTAGTCATGATGAGCAGTTCTTC.

The rearrangement uses TRBV6-5 and TRBJ1-1, with 7 positions matching TRBD1. Germline CDR1 is MNHEY and CDR2 is SVGAGI. The CDR3 covers 14 residues. J gave up 6 bases and V 2 bases, and 6 bases lay outside the gene matches. CDR3 bases: TGTGCCAGCAGTTACGACAGGGTTGTCTCTGAAGCTTTCTTT. Protein product: CASSYDRVVSEAFF.

V usage is TRBV25-1 and J usage is TRBJ2-1; TRBD2 agrees at 7 bases. Losses at the gene ends were 1 base for V and 8 bases for J; bases not matched to a gene: 8. The CDR3 is 15 amino acids. CDR1 is MGHDK, CDR2 SYGVNS, per germline. The CDR3 sequence: CASSEWGGERDEQFF. Written as DNA, the CDR3 is TGTGCCAGCAGTGAATGGGGGGGAGAGAGGGATGAGCAGTTCTTC.

This clone turned up a few times. The CDR3 DNA reads TGCGCCAGCAGCTTGTCAGTTTCCTACGAGCAGTACTTC. The encoded protein is CASSLSVSYEQYF. The V call is TRBV5-1, the J call TRBJ2-7, with no clear D. V was cut by 1 base and J by 1 base, with 6 bases left in between. The CDR3 has 13 residues. Germline CDR1 and CDR2: SGHRS and YFSETQ.

The gene calls are TRBV2 and TRBJ2-2; 7 bases map to TRBD1. V was pared by 6 bases and J by 5 bases, with 9 bases of the junction left unmatched. This CDR3 comprises 15 residues. Germline assignment: CDR1 SNHLY and CDR2 FYNNEI. CDR3 DNA: TGTGCCAGCAGGGAGCTGACAGGGCGGACCGGGGAGCTGTTTTTT. Translating gives CASRELTGRTGELFF.

The genes are TRBV4-1 and TRBJ1-2, with TRBD1 matching 9 bases. The CDR3 totals 15 residues. V lost 4 bases, J lost 8 bases, and 11 bases stayed unmatched. Germline CDR1 and CDR2: MGHRA and YSYEKL. As DNA, the CDR3 is TGCGCCAGCAGCCTATGGACAGGGGCCTCATCGGGCTACACCTTC. Translated: CASSLWTGASSGYTF.

This clone was seen a few times. This chain connects TRBV6-2 or TRBV6-3 to TRBJ1-6; D is unclear. The V and J ends lost 5 bases and 9 bases respectively, with 20 bases between them. The CDR3 covers 16 residues. The germline V gene encodes CDR1 MNHEY and CDR2 SVGEGT. In nucleotides, the CDR3 is TGTGCCAGCAGTGCCCCGTGGAGTCAGTCGGCTTCACCCCTCCACTTT. Protein: CASSAPWSQSASPLHF.

This chain links TRBV5-1 with TRBJ1-1; D not resolved. CDR3 length equals 13 residues. With 4 bases removed from V and 1 base from J, the gap between germline ends came to 8 bases. Germline V gene data show CDR1 as SGHRS and CDR2 as YFSETQ. The CDR3 DNA sequence: TGCGCCAGCAGCCCAACATGGAACACTGAAGCTTTCTTT. As protein: CASSPTWNTEAFF.

The chain uses TRBV15 and TRBJ2-1, with unresolved D. V was pared by 2 bases and J by 4 bases, with 3 bases between. Germline CDR1 and CDR2: LNHNV and YYDKDF (reference sequence). CDR3 size: 12 residues. The CDR3 protein is CATSRRYNEQFF. The CDR3 coding sequence is TGTGCCACCAGCAGACGGTACAATGAGCAGTTCTTC.

The chain recombines TRBV29-1 with TRBJ2-7, with 12 positions matching TRBD2. The germline gives CDR1 SQVTM, CDR2 ANQGSEA. This CDR3 region has 14 residues. Trimming cost V 2 bases and J 7 bases; bases outside gene matches: 6. The CDR3 loop is CSVEKLAGGGEQYF. CDR3 DNA: TGCAGCGTTGAAAAACTAGCGGGGGGCGGGGAGCAGTACTTC.

The gene calls are TRBV5-1 and TRBJ2-5; 7 bases are shared with TRBD2. In germline, CDR1 is SGHRS, CDR2 YFSETQ. V trimming: 6 bases; J trimming: 5 bases; junction bases outside the gene matches: 16. The CDR3 has 16 amino acids. CDR3 sequence (DNA): TGCGCCAGCACCACCATACGACTGGCGGGGGTTGAGACCCAGTACTTC. Its protein is CASTTIRLAGVETQYF.